The 9 T cell receptor beta chains below were found in one sample sequenced in a study of vaccination and CD4 T cells after COVID-19. No antigen has been assigned to these receptors. Stated treatment: approximately nine-day PBMC culture with coronavirus spike peptide pools or control peptides (ViraFEST assay). Sequenced with the Oncomine TCR Beta short-read assay was DNA taken from cultured CD4+ T cells. In TCRdb, the PCR reads were re-called with MiXCR into one record per CDR3 protein. The sample includes fewer than 12,000 distinct CDR3 sequences, roughly a fifth of them seen just once. Sequencing was performed on CD4+ T cells from blood, cultured in vitro, taken after SARS-CoV-2 vaccination. Receptors were obtained from a human donor who had recovered from COVID-19.

This clonotype was seen a few times. J is TRBJ1-1 and V is TRBV2, with D possibly TRBD1 on 5 matching bases. CDR1 and CDR2 from the germline V gene are SNHLY and FYNNEI. Between the trimmed V and J ends, which lost 5 bases and 5 bases, there was a span of 9 bases. This CDR3 contains 12 residues. CDR3 loop: CASSYGGTEAFF. CDR3 nucleotides: TGTGCCAGCAGTTACGGGGGAACTGAAGCTTTCTTT.

V gene TRBV10-1 combines with J gene TRBJ2-2; D gene uncertain. The CDR3 spans 14 residues. CDR1 is WNHNN, CDR2 SYGVQD, per germline (reference sequence). V was trimmed by 6 bases and J by 1 base, leaving 9 bases between them. Written as DNA, the CDR3 is TGCGCCAGCAGATACCAGCAGAACACCGGGGAGCTGTTTTTT. Translating gives CASRYQQNTGELFF.

This clonotype was observed a handful of times. The rearrangement links TRBV10-2 to TRBJ2-1; 10 bases agree with TRBD2. J gave up 9 bases and V 4 bases, and 12 bases lay outside the gene matches. Germline V lookup: CDR1 WSHSY, CDR2 SAAADI. CDR3 size: 16 residues. CDR3 region: CASSAPGSGRTGEQFF. In DNA form, the CDR3 reads TGCGCCAGCAGTGCCCCGGGTAGCGGGAGGACCGGTGAGCAGTTCTTC.

This clonotype appeared a few times. Its ends do not fully match the called genes, so a read error is possible. The V call is TRBV7-3, the J call TRBJ2-3; TRBD1 is a possible D gene (6 bases). Germline CDR1 SGHTA, CDR2 FQGTGA. The CDR3 runs 13 residues. The CDR3 is CASSLTRGDTQYF. CDR3 bases: TGTGCCAGCAGCCTAACCAGGGGAGATACGCAGTATTTT.

The chain uses TRBV12-3 or TRBV12-4 and TRBJ1-2; 11 bases fit TRBD1. This CDR3 is 15 amino acids long. Trimming removed 6 bases from V and 3 bases from J; junction bases left unmatched: 6. DNA for the CDR3: TGTGCCAGCAGGGGGGGACAGGGGGGATACTATGGCTACACCTTC. Its translation is CASRGGQGGYYGYTF.

By proportion, this clonotype is medium-sized. The chain carries TRBV7-2 and TRBJ2-4, with D possibly TRBD2 on 6 matching bases. V gave up 4 bases and J gave up 7 bases, with 20 bases separating them. The CDR3 totals 16 residues. Germline CDR1 and CDR2: SGHTA and FQGNSA. This chain's CDR3 is CASSSSPGLTSNIQYF. The CDR3, as DNA: TGTGCCAGCAGCTCCTCCCCGGGACTCACGAGCAACATTCAGTACTTC. The full variable domain, rest sourced from reference TRBV7-2 and TRBJ2-4, is GAGVSQSPSNKVTEKGKDVELRCDPISGHTALYWYRQSLGQGLEFLIYFQGNSAPDKSGLPSDRFSAERTGGSVSTLTIQRTQQEDSAVYLCASSSSPGLTSNIQYFGAGTRLSVL.

The table lists this clonotype with a few counts. This rearrangement joins TRBV11-2 to TRBJ2-3; a possible D gene is TRBD2 (6 bases). Germline CDR1 SGHAT, CDR2 FQNNGV. Trimming took 1 base from V and 4 from J, leaving 12 bases between them. CDR3 length equals 15 residues. The CDR3 coding sequence is TGTGCCAGCAGCTTAGCCGCGGGGTTGGCAGATACGCAGTATTTT. Encoded protein: CASSLAAGLADTQYF. The complete variable domain, with remaining parts taken from reference TRBV11-2 and TRBJ2-3, reads EAGVAQSPRYKIIEKRQSVAFWCNPISGHATLYWYQQILGQGPKLLIQFQNNGVVDDSQLPKDRFSAERLKGVDSTLKIQPAKLEDSAVYLCASSLAAGLADTQYFGPGTRLTVL.

V is TRBV11-3 and J is TRBJ2-1, with 7 bases aligning to TRBD1. Trimming took 5 bases from V and 2 from J; bases not matched to a gene: 6. CDR1 is SGHNT and CDR2 is YENEEA in the germline V gene. CDR3 size: 15 residues. This chain's CDR3 is CASSPMTGPYNEQFF. The CDR3 nucleotides read TGTGCCAGCAGCCCTATGACAGGGCCCTACAATGAGCAGTTCTTC.

This clonotype has only a few counts. This chain links TRBV7-2 with TRBJ2-1; D perhaps matches TRBD2 (6 bases). The CDR3 extends over 16 amino acids. CDR1 is SGHTA, CDR2 FQGNSA, per germline. V lost 1 base to trimming and J lost 1 base, with 11 bases between them. The CDR3 protein is CASSLVGGISYNEQFF. Here the CDR3 DNA reads TGTGCCAGCAGCTTAGTGGGCGGGATTTCCTACAATGAGCAGTTCTTC.